The 12 T cell receptor beta chains reported below all come from one sample, sequenced in a study of metastatic and nonmetastatic thyroid tumors. TCRdb reprocessed the PCR reads using MiXCR. The table has approximately 84,000 clones, about 15% seen once. Patients underwent thyroid surgery, and none had received any treatment before it. Sequenced material: blood. The receptors come from a female donor with papillary thyroid cancer or a benign thyroid nodule (not recorded which). Some clones in this sample may be carry-over from other donors' samples.

This clone showed up many times. The chain couples TRBV6-2 or TRBV6-3 to TRBJ2-1; D is unresolved. Germline V lookup: CDR1 MNHEY, CDR2 SVGEGT. Trimming removed 0 bases from V and 7 bases from J, with 10 bases in between. CDR3 length: 14 residues. The CDR3 spells CASSYSLLGNEQFF. The CDR3, as DNA: TGTGCCAGCAGTTACTCTCTTCTTGGAAATGAGCAGTTCTTC.

This clone was detected a few times. J is TRBJ1-5 and V is TRBV5-6, with 7 positions matching TRBD1. The CDR3 loop spans 15 amino acids. CDR1 is SGHDT and CDR2 is YYEEEE in the germline V gene. V shed 4 bases, J shed 4 bases, and the junction held 8 bases outside the gene matches. CDR3: CASSETGVANQPQHF. DNA of the CDR3: TGTGCCAGCAGCGAAACAGGGGTTGCAAATCAGCCCCAGCATTTT.

This clone was seen ten or more times. J is TRBJ2-3 and V is TRBV24-1; 11 nucleotides line up with TRBD2. This CDR3 has 15 residues. The V gene's germline CDR1 is KGHDR and CDR2 SFDVKD. V was pared by 9 bases and J by 2 bases, with 6 bases of the junction left unmatched. CDR3 in amino acids: CATSTSGDLTDTQYF. CDR3 DNA: TGTGCCACCTCGACTAGCGGGGACCTCACAGATACGCAGTATTTT.

Comment on this clone: This may come from a read error, since a much larger clone is one base off. The chain couples TRBV10-2 to TRBJ1-1, with TRBD1 matching 7 bases. The CDR3 covers 14 residues. With 2 bases clipped from V and 8 bases from J, the junction kept 8 bases outside the gene matches. Germline V CDR1 and CDR2: WSHSY, SAAADI. In DNA form, the CDR3 reads TGCGCCAGCAGTGAGAAAGGGGGCGCATCCGAAGCTTTCTTT. It is translated as CASSEKGGASEAFF.

The table lists this clone with many counts. V is TRBV10-1 and J is TRBJ1-1; TRBD1 is a possible D gene (5 bases). Germline V CDR1 and CDR2: WNHNN, SYGVQD (reference sequence). The V end lost 3 bases, the J end lost 9 bases, and 8 bases lay between the germline ends. The CDR3 totals 11 residues. This chain's CDR3 is CASSDQGQAFF. DNA of the CDR3: TGCGCCAGCAGTGATCAGGGTCAAGCTTTCTTT.

In this sample, this clone turned up many times. This sequence joins TRBV30 and TRBJ2-2; D unresolved. V lost 0 bases, J lost 2 bases, and 10 bases lay in between. The CDR3 contains 15 residues. The germline V gene encodes CDR1 GTSNPN and CDR2 SVGIG (reference sequence). CDR3 protein: CAWSVMKVNTGELFF. For the CDR3, the DNA is TGTGCCTGGAGTGTAATGAAGGTCAACACCGGGGAGCTGTTTTTT.

The sample holds a few counts of this clone. Other DNA sequences in the sample encode the same CDR3. This chain uses TRBV28 with TRBJ2-2, with TRBD1 matching over 11 bases. J gave up 3 bases and V 4 bases, and 7 bases lay outside the gene matches. The CDR3 loop spans 17 amino acids. Germline V lookup: CDR1 MDHEN, CDR2 SYDVKM. The CDR3 region has the DNA TGTGCCAGCAGTTCTTCTGGACAGGGGGCCTACACCGGGGAGCTGTTTTTT. This gives the protein CASSSSGQGAYTGELFF.

This clone was seen repeatedly, ten times or more. CDR3 sequence reads: CAWSVQGSNQPQHF. CDR3 coding DNA: TGTGCCTGGAGTGTACAGGGGAGCAATCAGCCCCAGCATTTT. V and J are TRBV30 and TRBJ1-5; 7 bases map to TRBD1. CDR3 length equals 14 residues. From germline, CDR1 is GTSNPN and CDR2 SVGIG (reference sequence). After removal of 0 bases from V and 1 base from J, the junction contained 0 bases not matched to a gene.

This clone occurred a few times. Relative to the germline gene, one junction end is altered; a read error may explain this. This chain uses TRBV12-3 or TRBV12-4 with TRBJ2-1; 7 bases align to TRBD1. The CDR3 sequence is 15 residues long. The chain's CDR3 is CASSPRGQTYNEKFF. CDR3 coding DNA: TGTGCCAGCAGCCCACGGGGACAGACATACAATGAGAAGTTCTTC.

This clone was counted ten times or more. The chain is built from TRBV28 and TRBJ1-2, with 7 bases lining up with TRBD1. V trimming: 3 bases; J trimming: 0 bases; junction bases outside the gene matches: 7. Germline CDR1 and CDR2: MDHEN and SYDVKM. The CDR3 has 16 amino acids. CDR3 sequence reads: CASSFNRGIPNYGYTF. The CDR3, as DNA: TGTGCCAGCAGTTTTAACAGGGGAATTCCTAACTATGGCTACACCTTC.

In this sample, this clone turned up many times. V gene TRBV2 combines with J gene TRBJ1-3, with unresolved D. V gave up 2 bases and J gave up 2 bases, with 10 bases separating them. Germline assignment: CDR1 SNHLY and CDR2 FYNNEI. The CDR3 has 15 amino acids. CDR3: CASSETQFTGNTIYF. CDR3 in DNA: TGTGCCAGCAGTGAAACACAGTTTACTGGAAACACCATATATTTT.

This clone appeared a few times. A much larger clone is a single base away; this may be a read error. The chain uses TRBV29-1 and TRBJ2-1; tentatively, D is TRBD1 (6 bases). The germline V gene encodes CDR1 SQVTM and CDR2 ANQGSEA. The CDR3 runs 13 residues. Between the trimmed V and J ends, which lost 8 bases and 2 bases, there was a span of 13 bases. In DNA, the CDR3 is TGCAGCTCTGCCACAGGGACCTACAATGAGCAGTTCTTC. This encodes CSSATGTYNEQFF.